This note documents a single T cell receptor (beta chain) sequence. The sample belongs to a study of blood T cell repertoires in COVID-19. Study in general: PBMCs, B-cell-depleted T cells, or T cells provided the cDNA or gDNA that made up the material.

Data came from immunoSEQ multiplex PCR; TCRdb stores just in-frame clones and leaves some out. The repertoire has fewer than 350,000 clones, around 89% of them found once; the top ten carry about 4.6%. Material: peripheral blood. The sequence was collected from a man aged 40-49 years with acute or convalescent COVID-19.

The CDR3 region is CAWCRNSGNTIYF. In DNA, the CDR3 is TGTGCCTGGTGCAGGAACTCTGGAAACACCATATATTTT. This sequence joins TRBV30 and TRBJ1-3; D uncertain. Trimming shortened V by 5 bases and J by 0 bases, and 8 bases separated the two germline ends. CDR3 size: 13 residues. Germline V gives CDR1 GTSNPN, CDR2 SVGIG (reference sequence).